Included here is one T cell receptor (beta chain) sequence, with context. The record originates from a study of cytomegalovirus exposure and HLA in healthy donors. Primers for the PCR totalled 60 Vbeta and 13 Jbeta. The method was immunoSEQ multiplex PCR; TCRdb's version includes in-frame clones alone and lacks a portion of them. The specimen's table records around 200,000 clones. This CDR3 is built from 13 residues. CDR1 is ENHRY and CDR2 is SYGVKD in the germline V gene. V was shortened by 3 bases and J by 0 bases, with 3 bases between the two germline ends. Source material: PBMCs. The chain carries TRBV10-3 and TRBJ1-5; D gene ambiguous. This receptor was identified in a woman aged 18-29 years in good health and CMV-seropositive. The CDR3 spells CAISDSSNQPQHF. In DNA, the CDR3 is TGTGCCATCAGTGACAGTAGCAATCAGCCCCAGCATTTT.